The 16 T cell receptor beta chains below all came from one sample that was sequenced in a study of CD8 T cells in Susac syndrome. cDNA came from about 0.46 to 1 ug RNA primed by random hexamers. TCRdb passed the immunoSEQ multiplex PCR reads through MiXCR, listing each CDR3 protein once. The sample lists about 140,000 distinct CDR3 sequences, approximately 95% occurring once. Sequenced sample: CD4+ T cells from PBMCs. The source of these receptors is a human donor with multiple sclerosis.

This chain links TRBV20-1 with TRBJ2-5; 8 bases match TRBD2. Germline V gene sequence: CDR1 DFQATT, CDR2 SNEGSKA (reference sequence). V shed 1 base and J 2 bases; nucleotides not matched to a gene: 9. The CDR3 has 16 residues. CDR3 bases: TGCAGTGCTAGAGCTTACCCGCGGGGGGAGCAAGAGACCCAGTACTTC. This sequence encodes CSARAYPRGEQETQYF.

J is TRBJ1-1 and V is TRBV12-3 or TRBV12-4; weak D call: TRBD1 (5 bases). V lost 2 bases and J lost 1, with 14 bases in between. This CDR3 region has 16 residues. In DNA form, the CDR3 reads TGTGCCAGCAGTTTACGGGGGTTTCCAGGGAACACTGAAGCTTTCTTT. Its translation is CASSLRGFPGNTEAFF.

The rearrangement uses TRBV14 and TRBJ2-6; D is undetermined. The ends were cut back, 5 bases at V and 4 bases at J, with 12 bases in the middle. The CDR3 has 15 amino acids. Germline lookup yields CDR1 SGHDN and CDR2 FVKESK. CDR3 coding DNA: TGTGCCAGCAGCAAGGCCTTTGACGGGGCCAACGTCCTGACTTTC. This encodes CASSKAFDGANVLTF.

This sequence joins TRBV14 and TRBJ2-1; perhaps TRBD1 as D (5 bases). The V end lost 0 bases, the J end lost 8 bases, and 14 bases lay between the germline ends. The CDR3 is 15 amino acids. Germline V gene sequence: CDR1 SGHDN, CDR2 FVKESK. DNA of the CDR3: TGTGCCAGCAGCCAAGAACTACCAGGGATCGATGAGCAGTTCTTC. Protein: CASSQELPGIDEQFF.

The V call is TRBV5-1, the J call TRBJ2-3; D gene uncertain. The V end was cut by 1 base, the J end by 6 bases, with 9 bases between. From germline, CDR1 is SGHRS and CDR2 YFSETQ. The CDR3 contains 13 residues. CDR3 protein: CASSLQRVDTQYF. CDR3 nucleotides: TGCGCCAGCAGCTTGCAGAGAGTCGATACGCAGTATTTT.

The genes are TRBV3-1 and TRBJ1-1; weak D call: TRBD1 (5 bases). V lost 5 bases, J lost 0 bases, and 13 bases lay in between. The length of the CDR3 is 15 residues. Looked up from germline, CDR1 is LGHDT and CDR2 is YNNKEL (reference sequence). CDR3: CASSYRDRVNTEAFF. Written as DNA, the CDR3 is TGTGCCAGCAGCTATCGGGACCGGGTGAACACTGAAGCTTTCTTT. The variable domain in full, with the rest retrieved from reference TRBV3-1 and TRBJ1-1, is DTAVSQTPKYLVTQMGNDKSIKCEQNLGHDTMYWYKQDSKKFLKIMFSYNNKELIINETVPNRFSPKSPDKAHLNLHINSLELGDSAVYFCASSYRDRVNTEAFFGQGTRLTVV.

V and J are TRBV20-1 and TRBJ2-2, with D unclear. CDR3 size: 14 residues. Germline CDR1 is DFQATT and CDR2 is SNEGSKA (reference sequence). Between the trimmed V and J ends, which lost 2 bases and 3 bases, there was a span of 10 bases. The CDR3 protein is CSARSGSDTGELFF. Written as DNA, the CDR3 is TGCAGTGCTAGATCCGGGTCTGACACCGGGGAGCTGTTTTTT.

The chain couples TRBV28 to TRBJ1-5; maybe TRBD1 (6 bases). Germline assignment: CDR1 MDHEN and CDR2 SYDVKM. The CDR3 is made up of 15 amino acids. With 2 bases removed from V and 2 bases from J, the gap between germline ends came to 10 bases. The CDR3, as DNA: TGTGCCAGCAGTTTACTTCACAGGGGCAATCAGCCCCAGCATTTT. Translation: CASSLLHRGNQPQHF.

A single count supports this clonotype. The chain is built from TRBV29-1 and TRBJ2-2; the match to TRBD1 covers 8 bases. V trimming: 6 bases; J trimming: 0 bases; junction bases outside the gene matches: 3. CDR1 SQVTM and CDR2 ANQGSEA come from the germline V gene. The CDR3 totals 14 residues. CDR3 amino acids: CSVGQGSNTGELFF. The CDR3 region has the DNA TGCAGCGTAGGACAGGGTTCGAACACCGGGGAGCTGTTTTTT.

CDR3 residues: CASSPLSKEQGTSKNIQYF. The CDR3 DNA reads TGTGCCAGCAGCCCACTTAGTAAAGAACAGGGGACCTCCAAAAACATTCAGTACTTC. The chain recombines TRBV13 with TRBJ2-4, with 7 nucleotides matching TRBD1. This CDR3 is 19 amino acids long. Unmatched junction bases numbered 18, after V lost 5 bases and J lost 2 bases. Germline V gene data show CDR1 as PRHDT and CDR2 as FYEKMQ (reference sequence).

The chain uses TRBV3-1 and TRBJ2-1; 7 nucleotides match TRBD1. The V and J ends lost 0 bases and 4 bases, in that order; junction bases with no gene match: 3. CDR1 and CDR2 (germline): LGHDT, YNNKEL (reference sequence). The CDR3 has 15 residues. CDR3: CASSQEEDRYNEQFF. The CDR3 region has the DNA TGTGCCAGCAGCCAAGAAGAGGACAGGTACAATGAGCAGTTCTTC.

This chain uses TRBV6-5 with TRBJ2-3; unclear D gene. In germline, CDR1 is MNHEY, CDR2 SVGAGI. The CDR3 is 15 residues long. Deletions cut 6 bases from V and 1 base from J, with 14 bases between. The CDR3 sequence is CASSRIPPGTDTQYF. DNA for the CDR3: TGTGCCAGCAGCCGTATACCTCCCGGCACAGATACGCAGTATTTT.

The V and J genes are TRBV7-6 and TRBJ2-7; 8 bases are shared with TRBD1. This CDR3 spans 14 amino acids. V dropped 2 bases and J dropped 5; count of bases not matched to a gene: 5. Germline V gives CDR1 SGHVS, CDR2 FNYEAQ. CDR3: CASSLLGQGNEQYF. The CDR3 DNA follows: TGTGCCAGCAGCTTATTAGGACAGGGCAACGAGCAGTACTTC.

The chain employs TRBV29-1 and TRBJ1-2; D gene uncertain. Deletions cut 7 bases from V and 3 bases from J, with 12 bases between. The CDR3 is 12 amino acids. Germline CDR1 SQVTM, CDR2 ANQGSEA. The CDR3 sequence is CSAEGNHYGYTF. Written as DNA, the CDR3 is TGCAGCGCCGAGGGCAACCACTATGGCTACACCTTC. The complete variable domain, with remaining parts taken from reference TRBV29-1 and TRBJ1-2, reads SAVISQKPSRDICQRGTSLTIQCQVDSQVTMMFWYRQQPGQSLTLIATANQGSEATYESGFVIDKFPISRPNLTFSTLTVSNMSPEDSSIYLCSAEGNHYGYTFGSGTRLTVV.

This chain's CDR3 is CASSQDYPLEAEQFF. Written as DNA, the CDR3 is TGCGCCAGCAGCCAAGATTACCCGCTAGAGGCTGAGCAGTTCTTC. This rearrangement joins TRBV4-3 to TRBJ2-1, with D uncertain. The CDR3 totals 15 residues. Per germline, CDR1 LGHNA and CDR2 YSLEER. Trimming shortened V by 0 bases and J by 9 bases, and 15 bases separated the two germline ends.

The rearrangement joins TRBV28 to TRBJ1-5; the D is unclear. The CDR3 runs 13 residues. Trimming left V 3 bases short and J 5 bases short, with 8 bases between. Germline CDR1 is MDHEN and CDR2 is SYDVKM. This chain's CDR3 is CASSFVTDQPQHF. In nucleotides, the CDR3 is TGTGCCAGCAGTTTTGTGACGGATCAGCCCCAGCATTTT.